A single sample is the source of the 17 T cell receptor beta chains below, sequenced in a study of T cells in Graves' hyperthyroidism and ophthalmopathy. The source material, RNA transcripts, was used to amplify TCR beta CDR3 regions. First-round RT-PCR with HTBI primers amplified the TCR CDR3 region. MiXCR, applied by TCRdb to the multiplex PCR reads, yields one record per CDR3 protein. The profile covers 300,000 to 450,000 distinct CDR3 sequences, with approximately 13% appearing a single time and around a tenth taken by the ten largest. The specimen sequenced was blood. All receptors come from a woman in her late teens or twenties with Graves' hyperthyroidism.

This clonotype was counted at least ten times. The V gene is TRBV5-8, the J gene TRBJ1-2; D call uncertain. There are 14 residues in the CDR3. Germline CDR1 SGHTS, CDR2 YDEGEE. Trimming took 0 bases from V and 3 from J, leaving 9 bases between them. Here the CDR3 DNA reads TGTGCCAGCAGCTTGGATAGGGAGGACTATGGCTACACCTTC. This encodes CASSLDREDYGYTF. Based on the CDR3 plus reference TRBV5-8 and TRBJ1-2, the full variable domain is EAGVTQSPTHLIKTRGQQATLRCSPISGHTSVYWYQQALGLGLQFLLWYDEGEERNRGNFPPRFSGRQFPNYSSELNVNALELEDSALYLCASSLDREDYGYTFGSGTRLTVV.

This clonotype was detected a few times. It may be a read error: a sequence one base away is much more abundant. The rearrangement joins TRBV29-1 to TRBJ2-7; TRBD1 matches 10 bases. CDR3 length equals 13 residues. The germline V gene has CDR1 SQVTM and CDR2 ANQGSEA. For the CDR3, the DNA is TGCAGCGTTGGTGACAGGGGGCCCTACGAGCAGTGCTTC. It translates to CSVGDRGPYEQCF.

This clonotype was observed many times. CDR3 sequence reads: CASSLEGRVGVNTEAFF. The CDR3 DNA is TGTGCCAGCAGCTTAGAAGGGAGGGTCGGGGTGAACACTGAAGCTTTCTTT. V usage is TRBV7-8 and J usage is TRBJ1-1; no definite D call. The germline gives CDR1 SGHVS, CDR2 FQNEAQ. The CDR3 covers 17 residues. Trimming pared 1 base from V and 0 bases from J, leaving 15 bases between.

In its sample, this clonotype was seen many times. This rearrangement joins TRBV18 to TRBJ2-1; 8 bases are a match to TRBD1. The trim removed 3 bases at V and 5 bases at J, leaving 6 bases unmatched. Germline V lookup: CDR1 KGHSH, CDR2 LQKENI. This CDR3 is built from 15 residues. In DNA form, the CDR3 reads TGTGCCAGCTCACCCGGGACAGGATTAAACAATGAGCAGTTCTTC. It is translated as CASSPGTGLNNEQFF.

This chain joins TRBV7-9 and TRBJ1-4, with D possibly TRBD1 on 5 matching bases. This CDR3 contains 11 residues. CDR1 is SEHNR and CDR2 is FQNEAQ in the germline V gene (reference sequence). V lost 8 bases and J lost 8, with 9 bases in between. The CDR3 DNA sequence: TGTGCCAGCCGAAGGGGCGAAAAACTGTTTTTT. The encoded protein is CASRRGEKLFF.

The rearrangement uses TRBV4-1 and TRBJ1-1; a possible D gene is TRBD1 (6 bases). Germline V gives CDR1 MGHRA, CDR2 YSYEKL. V gave up 1 base and J gave up 4 bases, with 13 bases separating them. The CDR3 contains 15 residues. CDR3 sequence (DNA): TGCGCCAGCAGCCAAGCTAACGGGGGCGCCACTGAAGCTTTCTTT. Its translation: CASSQANGGATEAFF.

This rearrangement joins TRBV28 to TRBJ2-2, with D maybe TRBD1 (5 bases). The CDR3 extends over 15 amino acids. Per germline, CDR1 MDHEN and CDR2 SYDVKM. V was trimmed by 1 base and J by 5 bases, leaving 11 bases between them. CDR3: CASSLSRVQTGELFF. CDR3 coding DNA: TGTGCCAGCAGTTTATCCAGGGTTCAAACCGGGGAGCTGTTTTTT.

The chain joins TRBV6-1 to TRBJ2-7; 7 bases map to TRBD1. After removal of 6 bases from V and 0 bases from J, the junction contained 8 bases not matched to a gene. Germline loops: CDR1 MNHNS, CDR2 SASEGT. This CDR3 is built from 15 residues. CDR3 in amino acids: CASSLIRDSSYEQYF. CDR3 DNA: TGTGCCAGCAGCCTCATTCGGGACAGCTCCTACGAGCAGTACTTC.

This clonotype occurred a few times. CDR3 amino acids: CASSLGFGGRVNEQFF. DNA for the CDR3: TGTGCCAGCAGCTTAGGTTTTGGCGGGAGGGTCAATGAGCAGTTCTTC. The chain employs TRBV7-3 and TRBJ2-1; 9 positions match TRBD2. CDR3 length: 16 amino acids. With V trimmed by 2 bases and J by 6 bases, 8 bases remained unmatched. The germline CDR1 and CDR2 sequences are SGHTA and FQGTGA.

This clonotype showed up many times. The V gene is TRBV6-1, the J gene TRBJ1-4; D possibly corresponds to TRBD1 (6 bases). Germline loops: CDR1 MNHNS, CDR2 SASEGT. The CDR3 is 15 residues long. V lost 3 bases and J 5 bases, leaving 13 bases between the germline ends. The CDR3 nucleotides are TGTGCCAGCAGTGACAATACAGGGTCAAATGAAAAACTGTTTTTT. Amino acids: CASSDNTGSNEKLFF.

In this sample, this clonotype turned up many times. The gene calls are TRBV12-3 or TRBV12-4 and TRBJ1-5; D may be TRBD1 (5 bases). Trimming left V 3 bases short and J 5 bases short, with 17 bases between. The CDR3 consists of 16 residues. The CDR3 DNA sequence: TGTGCCAGCAGTTTGGTGTTACAGGAAAGATATCAGCCCCAGCATTTT. It translates to CASSLVLQERYQPQHF.

This clonotype was counted between two and nine times. The gene calls are TRBV10-3 and TRBJ2-1; 8 bases line up with TRBD2. The V gene's germline CDR1 is ENHRY and CDR2 SYGVKD. J was trimmed by 5 bases and V by 4 bases; bases with no gene match: 7. CDR3 length: 15 residues. Here the CDR3 reads CAISGGYSGNNEQFF. Written as DNA, the CDR3 is TGTGCCATCAGTGGGGGATATAGCGGGAACAATGAGCAGTTCTTC.

This clonotype was picked up many times. The chain has TRBV28 and TRBJ2-3; 9 bases agree with TRBD1. This CDR3 has 13 amino acids. Germline loops: CDR1 MDHEN, CDR2 SYDVKM. In DNA, the CDR3 is TGTGCTGCCCGGGACAGGGTAGGAGATACGCAGTATTTT. The encoded protein is CAARDRVGDTQYF.

The chain recombines TRBV7-2 with TRBJ2-7, with 12 positions matching TRBD2. Germline V gene sequence: CDR1 SGHTA, CDR2 FQGNSA. J lost 3 bases, V lost 0 bases, and 3 bases had no gene match. The CDR3 spans 16 residues. The CDR3 coding sequence is TGTGCCAGCAGCTTAGCGACTAGCGGGAGCGTCTACGAGCAGTACTTC. This gives the protein CASSLATSGSVYEQYF.

This clonotype was counted ten times or more. The chain is built from TRBV12-3 or TRBV12-4 and TRBJ2-2, with 11 bases lining up with TRBD2. The CDR3 contains 15 residues. Losses at the gene ends were 8 bases for V and 4 bases for J; bases not matched to a gene: 6. CDR3 coding DNA: TGTGCCAGCCTAGTGGGACTAGCGGCCACCGGGGAGCTGTTTTTT. The encoded protein is CASLVGLAATGELFF.

This clonotype has a count of ten or more. This rearrangement joins TRBV5-1 to TRBJ2-2; 10 nucleotides match TRBD2. Per the germline V gene, CDR1 is SGHRS and CDR2 is YFSETQ. Trimming removed 3 bases from V and 4 bases from J; junction bases left unmatched: 9. The CDR3 is 17 amino acids. In DNA form, the CDR3 reads TGCGCCAGCAGCTCCAATAGCGGGGGGCCTTTCACCGGGGAGCTGTTTTTT. Its protein is CASSSNSGGPFTGELFF.

This clonotype has at least ten counts. CDR3 nucleotides: TGTGCCACCAGCAGAGATCCGATTACAGGGACTAAAAACATTCAGTACTTC. The encoded protein is CATSRDPITGTKNIQYF. This chain uses TRBV15 with TRBJ2-4; the D gene could be TRBD1 or TRBD2 (6 bases each). The length of the CDR3 is 17 residues. Trimming removed 0 bases from V and 4 bases from J, with 16 bases in between. Per the germline V gene, CDR1 is LNHNV and CDR2 is YYDKDF (reference sequence).